Each of the 22 T cell receptor beta chains below was sequenced from the same sample in a study of T-cell reconstitution after alpha-beta-depleted transplantation in children. Molecular barcoding with unique molecular identifiers was used for the TCRbeta library. In TCRdb, the PCR reads were re-called with MiXCR into one record per CDR3 protein. The sample shows a few hundred thousand distinct CDR3 sequences, about 20% of them seen only once. This sample comprised PBMCs from the stem cell graft donor, obtained from the stem cell graft. These receptors came from a human donor who donated a stem cell graft to a child with acute myeloid leukemia.

The rearrangement joins TRBV12-3 or TRBV12-4 to TRBJ1-1; no clear D gene. V lost 6 bases and J lost 6, with 17 bases in between. This CDR3 comprises 14 residues. CDR3: CASSPNGGFAEAFF. As DNA, the CDR3 is TGTGCCAGCAGCCCGAATGGTGGGTTTGCTGAAGCTTTCTTT.

This clonotype was found a few times. The V gene is TRBV28, the J gene TRBJ2-7, with 10 bases identical to TRBD1. V was clipped by 6 bases and J by 6 bases; unmatched bases: 8. Germline V gives CDR1 MDHEN, CDR2 SYDVKM. The CDR3 is 14 residues long. CDR3 loop: CASRLDRGRGEQYF. The CDR3 region has the DNA TGTGCCAGCAGACTTGACAGGGGGCGCGGCGAGCAGTACTTC.

V gene TRBV7-6 combines with J gene TRBJ2-1; D unresolved. The V end lost 5 bases, the J end lost 6 bases, and 17 bases lay between the germline ends. The CDR3 is 15 amino acids. Germline V gives CDR1 SGHVS, CDR2 FNYEAQ. For the CDR3, the DNA is TGTGCCAGCAGCGCCACAGTCCCACCTACCAATGAGCAGTTCTTC. This codes for CASSATVPPTNEQFF.

V usage is TRBV9 and J usage is TRBJ1-3; no reliable D call. Germline V gene lookup returns CDR1 SGDLS and CDR2 YYNGEE. This CDR3 has 13 residues. Trimming stripped 4 bases from V and 2 bases from J, with 7 bases between. The CDR3, as DNA: TGTGCCAGCAGCCCGCCGACTGGAAACACCATATATTTT. Translating it yields CASSPPTGNTIYF.

This clonotype was counted many times. The chain couples TRBV4-1 to TRBJ2-7; 7 positions agree with TRBD1. The V gene end was trimmed by 0 bases and the J gene end by 7 bases; junction bases not matched to a gene: 6. Germline V gene lookup returns CDR1 MGHRA and CDR2 YSYEKL. The CDR3 has 14 residues. For the CDR3, the DNA is TGCGCCAGCAGCCAAGAGACAGGGCGTTATGAGCAGTACTTC. This sequence encodes CASSQETGRYEQYF.

V gene TRBV15 combines with J gene TRBJ2-7, with D possibly TRBD1 on 6 matching bases. This CDR3 spans 11 amino acids. CDR1 and CDR2 (germline): LNHNV, YYDKDF (reference sequence). The germline V and J ends were trimmed by 5 bases and 6 bases, with 8 bases remaining between them. The CDR3 region is CATSLDSEQYF. Written as DNA, the CDR3 is TGTGCCACCAGCTTGGACAGCGAGCAGTACTTC.

This clonotype was observed a few times. V usage is TRBV6-5 and J usage is TRBJ2-1, with TRBD2 identical over 14 bases. The junction had 4 bases not matched to a gene; V was cut back by 4 bases and J by 5 bases. CDR3 length: 16 amino acids. Germline values: CDR1 MNHEY, CDR2 SVGAGI. CDR3 sequence reads: CASSWVTSGRDNEQFF. The DNA of the CDR3 is TGTGCCAGCAGTTGGGTGACTAGCGGGAGGGACAATGAGCAGTTCTTC.

This clonotype was found many times. This rearrangement joins TRBV29-1 to TRBJ2-3, with 8 bases aligning to TRBD2. With 6 bases clipped from V and 0 bases from J, the junction kept 11 bases outside the gene matches. Germline lookup yields CDR1 SQVTM and CDR2 ANQGSEA. This CDR3 spans 16 amino acids. The CDR3 DNA is TGCAGCGTCGAGATTAGCGGGGCTTCTAGCACAGATACGCAGTATTTT. It translates to CSVEISGASSTDTQYF.

Many counts were recorded for this clonotype. The V gene is TRBV24-1, the J gene TRBJ2-5; possible D gene TRBD1, 6 bases. CDR1 and CDR2 from the germline V gene are KGHDR and SFDVKD. CDR3 length equals 13 residues. The germline V and J ends were trimmed by 6 bases and 1 base, with 8 bases remaining between them. The CDR3 nucleotides read TGTGCCACCAGTAGGGACATCCAAGAGACCCAGTACTTC. This translates into CATSRDIQETQYF.

V gene TRBV7-3 combines with J gene TRBJ2-3; a weak D match, TRBD2 (6 bases). Looked up from germline, CDR1 is SGHTA and CDR2 is FQGTGA. V lost 5 bases and J 0 bases, leaving 12 bases between the germline ends. CDR3 size: 15 residues. The CDR3 loop is CASSPIAASTDTQYF. DNA of the CDR3: TGTGCCAGCAGCCCTATAGCGGCTAGCACAGATACGCAGTATTTT.

This clonotype was seen at least ten times. The chain links TRBV12-3 or TRBV12-4 to TRBJ2-5; D gene ambiguous. This CDR3 contains 14 residues. Trimming removed 3 bases from V and 0 bases from J, with 8 bases in between. The CDR3 DNA reads as TGTGCCAGCAGTTTCGTCGGAGACCAAGAGACCCAGTACTTC. Encoded protein: CASSFVGDQETQYF.

This clonotype was found a few times. The J gene is TRBJ2-5, the V gene TRBV14; D may be TRBD2 (6 bases). CDR1 is SGHDN and CDR2 is FVKESK in the germline V gene. There are 15 residues in the CDR3. The germline V and J ends were trimmed by 2 bases and 2 bases, with 12 bases remaining between them. CDR3 nucleotide sequence: TGTGCCAGCAGCCAAAAGCGGGCCCTTCAAGAGACCCAGTACTTC. Its protein product is CASSQKRALQETQYF.

The gene calls are TRBV19 and TRBJ2-1, with 8 bases matching TRBD1. Losses at the gene ends were 7 bases for V and 0 bases for J; bases not matched to a gene: 5. The CDR3 is made up of 15 amino acids. Germline lookup yields CDR1 LNHDA and CDR2 SQIVND (reference sequence). Here the CDR3 reads CASTMDRDSYNEQFF. The CDR3 nucleotides read TGTGCCAGTACTATGGACAGGGACTCCTACAATGAGCAGTTCTTC.

The chain couples TRBV28 to TRBJ2-1, with D tentatively TRBD1 (5 bases). Germline V gives CDR1 MDHEN, CDR2 SYDVKM. There are 12 residues in the CDR3. Trimming removed 2 bases from V and 12 bases from J, with 11 bases in between. The CDR3 loop is CASSLGTGRQFF. CDR3 sequence (DNA): TGTGCCAGCAGTTTAGGTACAGGCCGGCAGTTCTTC.

The chain's CDR3 is CASSLAPQREGFEQFF. Written as DNA, the CDR3 is TGTGCCAGCAGCTTAGCGCCCCAGCGGGAGGGCTTTGAGCAGTTCTTC. The chain carries TRBV7-2 and TRBJ2-1; TRBD2 agrees at 10 bases. The CDR3 has 16 amino acids. The germline V gene has CDR1 SGHTA and CDR2 FQGNSA. V lost 0 bases to trimming and J lost 9 bases; unmatched junction nucleotides: 8.

The chain links TRBV4-2 to TRBJ2-7, with TRBD1 matching over 7 bases. Looked up from germline, CDR1 is LGHNA and CDR2 is YNFKEQ. Losses at the gene ends were 3 bases for V and 6 bases for J; bases not matched to a gene: 5. This CDR3 is 13 amino acids long. CDR3 in amino acids: CASSQQGELEQYF. In DNA, the CDR3 is TGTGCCAGCAGCCAGCAGGGGGAGCTCGAGCAGTACTTC.

The V and J genes are TRBV28 and TRBJ2-7; tentative D call: TRBD1 (5 bases). V gave up 5 bases and J gave up 3 bases, with 20 bases separating them. CDR3 length: 16 residues. Germline V lookup: CDR1 MDHEN, CDR2 SYDVKM. CDR3 region: CASSPRQFLGDYEQYF. The CDR3 DNA reads TGTGCCAGCAGTCCCCGACAGTTCCTAGGGGACTACGAGCAGTACTTC.

The J gene is TRBJ2-7, the V gene TRBV7-6; 11 bases map to TRBD2. Germline CDR1 SGHVS, CDR2 FNYEAQ. This CDR3 is built from 15 residues. Unmatched junction bases numbered 8, after V lost 4 bases and J lost 6 bases. For the CDR3, the DNA is TGTGCCAGCAGCTCACAAAGCCTAGCGGGGGGCGAGCAGTACTTC. Its protein product is CASSSQSLAGGEQYF.

The chain links TRBV11-2 to TRBJ1-1; no clear D. Germline CDR1 reads SGHAT; CDR2 reads FQNNGV. V was shortened by 3 bases and J by 0 bases, with 11 bases between the two germline ends. This CDR3 is 15 amino acids long. CDR3 loop: CASSFYPELNTEAFF. CDR3 sequence (DNA): TGTGCCAGCAGCTTTTACCCGGAATTGAACACTGAAGCTTTCTTT.

The chain couples TRBV7-3 to TRBJ2-6, with 10 bases identical to TRBD2. Germline CDR1 reads SGHTA; CDR2 reads FQGTGA. J gave up 4 bases and V 5 bases, and 2 bases lay outside the gene matches. CDR3 length equals 15 residues. CDR3 residues: CASSLAGEGANVLTF. In nucleotides, the CDR3 is TGTGCCAGCAGCCTAGCGGGGGAAGGGGCCAACGTCCTGACTTTC.

This rearrangement joins TRBV20-1 to TRBJ2-7, with 10 bases that match TRBD2. The J segment lost 3 bases and the V segment lost 3 bases, leaving 5 bases of the junction unmatched. The CDR3 runs 14 residues. Germline values: CDR1 DFQATT, CDR2 SNEGSKA (reference sequence). The CDR3 DNA sequence: TGCAGTGCTAGGCAACTAGCGGGGAGCTACGAGCAGTACTTC. This encodes CSARQLAGSYEQYF.

In its sample, this clonotype was seen many times. CDR3 in amino acids: CASSQDIRQGQETQYF. The DNA for the CDR3 is TGTGCCAGCAGCCAAGATATCCGACAGGGTCAGGAGACCCAGTACTTC. This rearrangement joins TRBV3-1 to TRBJ2-5; 7 bases agree with TRBD1. V lost 0 bases and J lost 5; bases outside the gene matches: 9. CDR3 length equals 16 residues. Germline CDR1 and CDR2: LGHDT and YNNKEL (reference sequence).